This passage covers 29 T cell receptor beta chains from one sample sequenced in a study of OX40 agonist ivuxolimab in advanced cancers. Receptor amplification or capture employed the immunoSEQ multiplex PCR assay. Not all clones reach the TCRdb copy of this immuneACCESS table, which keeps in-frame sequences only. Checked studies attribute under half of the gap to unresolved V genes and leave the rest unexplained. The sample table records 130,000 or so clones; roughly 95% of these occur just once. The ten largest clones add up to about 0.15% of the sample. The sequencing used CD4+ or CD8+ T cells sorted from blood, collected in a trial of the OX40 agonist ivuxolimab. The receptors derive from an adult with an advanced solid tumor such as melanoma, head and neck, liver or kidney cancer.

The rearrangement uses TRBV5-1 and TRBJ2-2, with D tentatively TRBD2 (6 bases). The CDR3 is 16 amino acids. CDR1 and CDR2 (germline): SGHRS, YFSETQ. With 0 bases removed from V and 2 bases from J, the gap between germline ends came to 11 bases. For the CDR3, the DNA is TGCGCCAGCAGCTTGGCCCCGGCGGGAAACACCGGGGAGCTGTTTTTT. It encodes CASSLAPAGNTGELFF.

The CDR3 DNA reads TGTGCCAGTAGTAAGGCTAGCGGCAGCTCCTACAATGAGCAGTTCTTC. Its protein product is CASSKASGSSYNEQFF. This sequence joins TRBV19 and TRBJ2-1, with 7 positions matching TRBD2. Looked up from germline, CDR1 is LNHDA and CDR2 is SQIVND (reference sequence). V was pared by 4 bases and J by 0 bases, with 6 bases of the junction left unmatched. This CDR3 has 16 residues.

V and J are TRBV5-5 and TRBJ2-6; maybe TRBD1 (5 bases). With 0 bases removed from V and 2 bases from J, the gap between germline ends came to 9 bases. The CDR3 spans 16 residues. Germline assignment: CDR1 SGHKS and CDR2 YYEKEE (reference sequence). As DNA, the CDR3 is TGTGCCAGCAGCTTGGCAGGCAGGGCTGGGGCCAACGTCCTGACTTTC. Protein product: CASSLAGRAGANVLTF.

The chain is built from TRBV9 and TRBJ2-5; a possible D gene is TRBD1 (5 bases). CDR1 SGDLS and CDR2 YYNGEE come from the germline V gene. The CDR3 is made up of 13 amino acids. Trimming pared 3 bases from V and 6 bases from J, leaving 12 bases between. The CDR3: CASSAPGSKTQYF. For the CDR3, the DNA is TGTGCCAGCAGCGCCCCAGGGTCCAAGACCCAGTACTTC. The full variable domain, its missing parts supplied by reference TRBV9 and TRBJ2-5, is DSGVTQTPKHLITATGQRVTLRCSPRSGDLSVYWYQQSLDQGLQFLIQYYNGEERAKGNILERFSAQQFPDLHSELNLSSLELGDSALYFCASSAPGSKTQYFGPGTRLLVL.

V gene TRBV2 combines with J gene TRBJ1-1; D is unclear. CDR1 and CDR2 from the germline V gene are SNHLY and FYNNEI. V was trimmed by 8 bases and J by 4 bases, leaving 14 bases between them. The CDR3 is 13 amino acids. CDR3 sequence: CASWRDILTEAFF. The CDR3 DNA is TGTGCCAGCTGGAGGGATATTCTCACTGAAGCTTTCTTT.

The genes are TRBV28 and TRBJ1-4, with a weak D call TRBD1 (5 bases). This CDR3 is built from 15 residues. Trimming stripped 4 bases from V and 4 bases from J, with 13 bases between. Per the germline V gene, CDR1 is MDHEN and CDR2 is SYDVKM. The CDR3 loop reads CASSSLGRVNEKLFF. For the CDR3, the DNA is TGTGCCAGCAGTTCCCTGGGACGAGTTAATGAAAAACTGTTTTTT.

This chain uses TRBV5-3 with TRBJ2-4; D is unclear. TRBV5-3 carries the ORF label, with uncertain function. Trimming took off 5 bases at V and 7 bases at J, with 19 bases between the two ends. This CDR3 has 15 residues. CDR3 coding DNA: TGTGCCAGAAGTACGGAAAACCACACGGCGAACATTCAGTACTTC. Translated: CARSTENHTANIQYF.

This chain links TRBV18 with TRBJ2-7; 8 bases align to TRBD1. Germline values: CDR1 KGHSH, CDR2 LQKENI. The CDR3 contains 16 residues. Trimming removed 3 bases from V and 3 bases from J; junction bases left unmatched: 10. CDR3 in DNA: TGTGCCAGCTCACCTTTAGGACAGGGAATACTCTACGAGCAGTACTTC. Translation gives CASSPLGQGILYEQYF.

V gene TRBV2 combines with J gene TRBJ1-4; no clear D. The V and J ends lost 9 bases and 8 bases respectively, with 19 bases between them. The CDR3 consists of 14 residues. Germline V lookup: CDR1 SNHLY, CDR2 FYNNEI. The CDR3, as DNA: TGTGCCAGTTGGTTTTCGTCTGCGAGCGAAAAACTGTTTTTT. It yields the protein CASWFSSASEKLFF.

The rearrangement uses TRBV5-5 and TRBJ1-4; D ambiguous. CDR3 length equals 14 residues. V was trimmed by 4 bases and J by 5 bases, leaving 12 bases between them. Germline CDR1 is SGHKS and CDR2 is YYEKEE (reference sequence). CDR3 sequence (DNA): TGTGCCAGCAGCCTTTGGACCACCAATGAAAAACTGTTTTTT. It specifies CASSLWTTNEKLFF. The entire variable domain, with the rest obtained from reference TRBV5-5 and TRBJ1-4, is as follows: DAGVTQSPTHLIKTRGQQVTLRCSPISGHKSVSWYQQVLGQGPQFIFQYYEKEERGRGNFPDRFSARQFPNYSSELNVNALLLGDSALYLCASSLWTTNEKLFFGSGTQLSVL.

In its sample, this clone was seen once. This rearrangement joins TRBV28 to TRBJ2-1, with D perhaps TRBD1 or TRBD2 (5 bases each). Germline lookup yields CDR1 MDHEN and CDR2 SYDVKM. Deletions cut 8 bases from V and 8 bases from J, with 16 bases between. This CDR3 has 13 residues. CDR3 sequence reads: CASDGTGYHEQFF. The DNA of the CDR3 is TGTGCCAGCGACGGGACGGGGTACCATGAGCAGTTCTTC.

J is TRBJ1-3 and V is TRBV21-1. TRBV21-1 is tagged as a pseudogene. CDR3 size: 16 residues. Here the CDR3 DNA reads TGTGCCAGCAGCTGGGGGGACACTAAATCTGGAAACACCATATATTTT. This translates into CASSWGDTKSGNTIYF.

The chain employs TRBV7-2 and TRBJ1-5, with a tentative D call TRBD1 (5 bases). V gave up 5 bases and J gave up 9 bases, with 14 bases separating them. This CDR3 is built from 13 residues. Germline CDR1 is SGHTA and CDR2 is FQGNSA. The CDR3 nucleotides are TGTGCCAGCAGCCGCCTGGGGGAAACGCCCCAGCATTTT. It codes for CASSRLGETPQHF.

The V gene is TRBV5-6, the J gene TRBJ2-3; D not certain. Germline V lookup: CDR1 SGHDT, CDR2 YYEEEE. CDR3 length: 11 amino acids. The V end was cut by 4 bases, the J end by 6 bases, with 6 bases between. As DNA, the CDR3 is TGTGCCAGCAGCCGGTTGGATACGCAGTATTTT. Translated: CASSRLDTQYF.

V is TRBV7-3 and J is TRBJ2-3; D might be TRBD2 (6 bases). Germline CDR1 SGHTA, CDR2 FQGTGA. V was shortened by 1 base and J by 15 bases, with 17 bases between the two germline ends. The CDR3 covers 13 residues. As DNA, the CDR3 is TGTGCCAGCAGCTTAAACTGGCGGGGCCCCACATATTTT. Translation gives CASSLNWRGPTYF.

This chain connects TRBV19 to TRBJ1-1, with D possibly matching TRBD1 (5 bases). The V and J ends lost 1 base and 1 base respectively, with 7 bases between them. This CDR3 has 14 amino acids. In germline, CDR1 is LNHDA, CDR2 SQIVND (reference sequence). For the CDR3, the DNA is TGTGCCAGTAGTATAGTGGGACCGAACACTGAAGCTTTCTTT. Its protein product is CASSIVGPNTEAFF.

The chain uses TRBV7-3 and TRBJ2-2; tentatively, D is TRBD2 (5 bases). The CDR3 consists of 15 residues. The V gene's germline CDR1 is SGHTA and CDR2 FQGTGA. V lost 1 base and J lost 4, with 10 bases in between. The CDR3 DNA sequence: TGTGCCAGCAGCTTAAGTCCCGGGGTCACCGGGGAGCTGTTTTTT. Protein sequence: CASSLSPGVTGELFF.

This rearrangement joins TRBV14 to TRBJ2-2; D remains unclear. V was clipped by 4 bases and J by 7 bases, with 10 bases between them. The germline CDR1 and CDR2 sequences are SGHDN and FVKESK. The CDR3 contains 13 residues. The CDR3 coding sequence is TGTGCCAGCAGCCCGAATTTGGTCGGGGAGCTGTTTTTT. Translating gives CASSPNLVGELFF.

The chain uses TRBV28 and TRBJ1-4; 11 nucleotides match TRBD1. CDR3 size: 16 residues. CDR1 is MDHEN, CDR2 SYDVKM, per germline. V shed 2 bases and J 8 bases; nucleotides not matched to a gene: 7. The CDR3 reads CASSLTGQGAREKLFF. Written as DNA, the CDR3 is TGTGCCAGCAGTTTAACTGGACAGGGGGCGCGGGAAAAACTGTTTTTT. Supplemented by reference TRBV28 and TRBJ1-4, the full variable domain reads DVKVTQSSRYLVKRTGEKVFLECVQDMDHENMFWYRQDPGLGLRLIYFSYDVKMKEKGDIPEGYSVSREKKERFSLILESASTNQTSMYLCASSLTGQGAREKLFFGSGTQLSVL.

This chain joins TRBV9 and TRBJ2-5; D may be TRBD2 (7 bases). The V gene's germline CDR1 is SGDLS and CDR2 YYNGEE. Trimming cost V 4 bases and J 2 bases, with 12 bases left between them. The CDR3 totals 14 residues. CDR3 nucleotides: TGTGCCAGCAGCAGGGGGGGAAATCAAGAGACCCAGTACTTC. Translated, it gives CASSRGGNQETQYF.

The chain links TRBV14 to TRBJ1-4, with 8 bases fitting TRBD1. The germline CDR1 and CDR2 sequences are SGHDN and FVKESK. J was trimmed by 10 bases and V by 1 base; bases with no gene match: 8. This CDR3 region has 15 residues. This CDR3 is CASSQVGGTGRKLFF. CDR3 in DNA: TGTGCCAGCAGCCAAGTGGGGGGGACAGGTCGAAAACTGTTTTTT.

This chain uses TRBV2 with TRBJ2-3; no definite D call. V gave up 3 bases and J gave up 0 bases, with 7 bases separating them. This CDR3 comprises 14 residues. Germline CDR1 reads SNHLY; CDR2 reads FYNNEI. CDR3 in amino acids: CASSDATSTDTQYF. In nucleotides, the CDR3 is TGTGCCAGCAGTGATGCGACAAGCACAGATACGCAGTATTTT.

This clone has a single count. CDR3 sequence: CASSLILAGGEQFF. CDR3 DNA: TGTGCCAGCAGCTTAATTCTAGCGGGAGGTGAGCAGTTCTTC. The chain recombines TRBV7-9 with TRBJ2-1; TRBD2 aligns across 11 bases. Germline CDR1 reads SEHNR; CDR2 reads FQNEAQ (reference sequence). V shed 2 bases, J shed 9 bases, and the junction held 3 bases outside the gene matches. This CDR3 contains 14 residues.

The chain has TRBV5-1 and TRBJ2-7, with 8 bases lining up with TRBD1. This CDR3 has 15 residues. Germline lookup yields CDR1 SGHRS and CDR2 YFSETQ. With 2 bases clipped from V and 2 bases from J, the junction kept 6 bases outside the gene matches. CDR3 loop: CASSLTRQGTYEQYF. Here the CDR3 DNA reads TGCGCCAGCAGCTTAACGAGACAGGGGACCTACGAGCAGTACTTC.

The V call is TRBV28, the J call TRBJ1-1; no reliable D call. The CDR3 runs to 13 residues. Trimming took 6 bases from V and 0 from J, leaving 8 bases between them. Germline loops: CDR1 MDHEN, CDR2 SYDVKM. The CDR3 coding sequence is TGTGCCAGCAGCCCACTCATGAACACTGAAGCTTTCTTT. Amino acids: CASSPLMNTEAFF.

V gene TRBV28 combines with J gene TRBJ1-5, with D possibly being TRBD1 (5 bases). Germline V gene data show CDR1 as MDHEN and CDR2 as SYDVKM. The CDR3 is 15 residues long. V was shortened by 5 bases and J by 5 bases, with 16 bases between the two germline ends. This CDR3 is CASSPPRDLYQPQHF. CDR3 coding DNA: TGTGCCAGCAGTCCCCCAAGGGACCTTTATCAGCCCCAGCATTTT.

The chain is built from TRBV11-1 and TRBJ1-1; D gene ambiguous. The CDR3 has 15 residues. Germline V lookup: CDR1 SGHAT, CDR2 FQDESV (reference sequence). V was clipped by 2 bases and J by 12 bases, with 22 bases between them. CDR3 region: CASSLIYGRAVETFF. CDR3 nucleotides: TGTGCCAGCAGCTTAATATACGGCAGAGCAGTTGAGACTTTCTTT. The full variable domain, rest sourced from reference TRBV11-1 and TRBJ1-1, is EAEVAQSPRYKITEKSQAVAFWCDPISGHATLYWYRQILGQGPELLVQFQDESVVDDSQLPKDRFSAERLKGVDSTLKIQPAELGDSAMYLCASSLIYGRAVETFFGQGTRLTVV.

The CDR3 nucleotides are TGTGCCAGCAGTTACGCAGGGGTGGGCGAAAAACTGTTTTTT. Protein: CASSYAGVGEKLFF. The chain joins TRBV6-5 to TRBJ1-4; D possibly corresponds to TRBD1 (6 bases). Between the trimmed V and J ends, which lost 2 bases and 8 bases, there was a span of 12 bases. The CDR3 extends over 14 amino acids. Germline values: CDR1 MNHEY, CDR2 SVGAGI.

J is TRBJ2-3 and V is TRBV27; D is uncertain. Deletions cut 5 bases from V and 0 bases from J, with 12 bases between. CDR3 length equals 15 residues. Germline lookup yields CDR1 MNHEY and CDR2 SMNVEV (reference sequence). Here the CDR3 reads CASSRWATSTDTQYF. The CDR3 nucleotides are TGTGCCAGCAGTCGATGGGCTACTAGCACAGATACGCAGTATTTT.